This T cell receptor beta chain was identified during a study of blood T cell repertoires in COVID-19. Study overall: Collection of acute and convalescent COVID-19 samples took place in the United States, Italy and Spain.

V dropped 2 bases and J dropped 4 bases, with 10 bases sitting between them. Germline V gene lookup returns CDR1 SGHTA and CDR2 FQGNSA. The CDR3 consists of 14 residues. This table comes from immunoSEQ multiplex PCR, and its TCRdb copy is limited to in-frame clones, with some not included. The sample has some 25,000 clones; approximately 87% are singletons. Sequencing input: peripheral blood. The TCR was taken from a human donor in a cohort sampled during active COVID-19. This chain uses TRBV7-2 with TRBJ2-3, with a tentative D call TRBD1 (5 bases). The CDR3 reads CASSLIIRADTQYF. CDR3 nucleotides: TGTGCCAGCAGCTTAATCATCAGGGCAGATACGCAGTATTTT.